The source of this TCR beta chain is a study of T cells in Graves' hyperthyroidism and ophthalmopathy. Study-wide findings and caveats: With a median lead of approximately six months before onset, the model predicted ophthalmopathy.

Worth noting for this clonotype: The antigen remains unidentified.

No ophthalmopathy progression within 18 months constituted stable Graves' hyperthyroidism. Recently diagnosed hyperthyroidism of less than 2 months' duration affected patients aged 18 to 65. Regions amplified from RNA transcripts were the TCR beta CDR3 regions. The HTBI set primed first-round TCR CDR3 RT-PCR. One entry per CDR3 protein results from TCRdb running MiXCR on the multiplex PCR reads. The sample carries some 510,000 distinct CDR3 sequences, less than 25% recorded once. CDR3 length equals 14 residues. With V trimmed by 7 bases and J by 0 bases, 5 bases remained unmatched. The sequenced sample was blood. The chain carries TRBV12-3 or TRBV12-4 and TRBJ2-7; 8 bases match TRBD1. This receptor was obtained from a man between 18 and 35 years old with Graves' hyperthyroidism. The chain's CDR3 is CASIAGTGSYEQYF. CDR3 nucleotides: TGTGCCAGCATCGCCGGGACAGGCTCCTACGAGCAGTACTTC.